The clone carrying this T cell receptor beta chain was counted a few times. Its specificity is unknown. This record belongs to a study of shared clonotypes between healthy human individuals. Notes on the study in general: Only blood underwent sampling, and tissue repertoires likely differ.

In germline, CDR1 is LGHNA, CDR2 YNFKEQ. The CDR3 runs to 17 residues. The V and J ends lost 1 base and 4 bases, in that order; junction bases with no gene match: 7. Profiled with immunoSEQ multiplex PCR; TCRdb holds only in-frame clones, not every one. Seen here are about a million clones, around three quarters observed once, and the top ten hold roughly 0.82%. Input material: memory CD4+ T cells from PBMCs. Subset denoted: CD45RA-negative fraction. The TCR was taken from a man between 18 and 35 years old in good health. Some clones in this sample may be carry-over from other donors' samples. The chain combines TRBV4-2 with TRBJ2-1, with 10 bases lining up with TRBD2. The CDR3 nucleotides are TGTGCCAGCAGCCAAGGTAAGTCAGCGGGAGGGTACAATGAGCAGTTCTTC. This encodes CASSQGKSAGGYNEQFF.